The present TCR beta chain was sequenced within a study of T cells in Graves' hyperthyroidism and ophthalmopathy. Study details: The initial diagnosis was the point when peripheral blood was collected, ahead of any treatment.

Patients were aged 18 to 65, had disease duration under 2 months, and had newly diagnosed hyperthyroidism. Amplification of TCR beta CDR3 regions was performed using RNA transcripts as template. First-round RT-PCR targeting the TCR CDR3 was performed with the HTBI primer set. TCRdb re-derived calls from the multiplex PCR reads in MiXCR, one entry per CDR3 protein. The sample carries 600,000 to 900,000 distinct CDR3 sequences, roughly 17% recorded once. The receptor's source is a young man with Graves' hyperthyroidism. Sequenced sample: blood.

The CDR3 DNA reads as TGTGCCAGCAGCGTAACCCCTTTGAGGTGGGATGAGCAGTTCTTC. It specifies CASSVTPLRWDEQFF. The rearrangement joins TRBV9 to TRBJ2-1; D is uncertain. With 1 base removed from V and 8 bases from J, the gap between germline ends came to 16 bases. The CDR3 is 15 amino acids. Germline V gene sequence: CDR1 SGDLS, CDR2 YYNGEE.